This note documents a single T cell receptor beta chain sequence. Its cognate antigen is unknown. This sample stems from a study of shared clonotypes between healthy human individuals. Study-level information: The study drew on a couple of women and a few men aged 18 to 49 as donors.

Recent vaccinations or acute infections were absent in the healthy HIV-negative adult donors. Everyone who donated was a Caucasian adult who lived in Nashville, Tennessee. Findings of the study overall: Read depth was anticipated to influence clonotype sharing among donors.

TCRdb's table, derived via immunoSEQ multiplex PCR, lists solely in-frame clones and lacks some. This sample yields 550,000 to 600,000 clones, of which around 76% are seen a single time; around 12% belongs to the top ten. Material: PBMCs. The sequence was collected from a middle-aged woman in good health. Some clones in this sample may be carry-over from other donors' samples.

As DNA, the CDR3 is TGTGCCACCCGCACAGGGGGCTTTGAAAAACTGTTTTTT. This codes for CATRTGGFEKLFF. The chain carries TRBV28 and TRBJ1-4; 9 bases align to TRBD1. The germline gives CDR1 MDHEN, CDR2 SYDVKM. The CDR3 extends over 13 amino acids. The V gene end was trimmed by 10 bases and the J gene end by 7 bases; junction bases not matched to a gene: 7.